The clone carrying this T cell receptor (beta chain) was observed a single time. The CDR3 is 12 amino acids. Germline loops: CDR1 MDHEN, CDR2 SYDVKM. Between the trimmed V and J ends, which lost 1 base and 4 bases, there was a span of 4 bases. This sample stems from a study of shared T cell receptors in the human thymus. The table came from immunoSEQ multiplex PCR; TCRdb's copy has only in-frame clones and leaves some out. The table shows about 380,000 clones, with approximately 95% occurring only once. The chain employs TRBV28 and TRBJ1-1, with unresolved D. Sequencing input: thymocytes. The receptor's source is a human donor. The CDR3 loop is CASSLFSTEAFF. The DNA for the CDR3 is TGTGCCAGCAGTTTATTCTCCACTGAAGCTTTCTTT.